The 31 T cell receptor beta chains listed next were all sequenced from one sample in a study of T cell repertoires in cytomegalovirus infection. TCRdb reanalysed the reads using MiXCR and keeps one entry per CDR3 protein. The sample carries 200,000 to 300,000 distinct CDR3 sequences, roughly 9.1% recorded once. Material: PBMCs. Every receptor here comes from a human donor in good health (CMV status not recorded). Some clones in this sample may be carry-over from other donors' samples.

This clonotype was observed at least ten times. This sequence joins TRBV28 and TRBJ2-2, with D perhaps assigned TRBD1 or TRBD2 (7 bases each). From germline, CDR1 is MDHEN and CDR2 SYDVKM. The CDR3 is 17 residues long. The V and J ends lost 7 bases and 5 bases respectively, with 23 bases between them. CDR3 protein: CASTLSRGRGGTGELFF. The CDR3 DNA reads as TGTGCCAGCACCCTCAGCAGGGGGAGGGGAGGTACCGGGGAGCTGTTTTTT.

This clonotype came up many times. The CDR3 nucleotides are TGCGCCAGCAGCCGGGGGGATCGATCCTACGAGCAGTACTTC. Its translation is CASSRGDRSYEQYF. This chain links TRBV5-1 with TRBJ2-7; 7 bases are shared with TRBD2. The germline V gene has CDR1 SGHRS and CDR2 YFSETQ. The CDR3 is 14 amino acids. Trimming took 4 bases from V and 1 from J; bases not matched to a gene: 5.

The CDR3 loop reads CASSLQMEAFF. The CDR3 DNA reads TGTGCCAGCAGCTTGCAAATGGAAGCTTTCTTT. The chain has TRBV5-6 and TRBJ1-1; D uncertain. Germline lookup yields CDR1 SGHDT and CDR2 YYEEEE. This CDR3 comprises 11 residues. V lost 1 base and J lost 8, with 6 bases in between.

This clonotype turned up a few times. The gene calls are TRBV6-6 and TRBJ2-2; 11 bases align to TRBD1. Losses at the gene ends were 2 bases for V and 3 bases for J; bases not matched to a gene: 5. Germline loops: CDR1 MNHNY, CDR2 SVGAGI (reference sequence). The CDR3 runs 17 residues. Written as DNA, the CDR3 is TGTGCCAGCAGTTACCCTTGGGACAGGGGGGACACCGGGGAGCTGTTTTTT. This codes for CASSYPWDRGDTGELFF.

This clonotype was detected many times. The J gene is TRBJ2-2, the V gene TRBV28; 10 bases match TRBD1. Germline-derived CDR1 and CDR2 are MDHEN and SYDVKM. After removal of 6 bases from V and 6 bases from J, the junction contained 7 bases not matched to a gene. The CDR3 spans 15 residues. CDR3 DNA: TGTGCCAGCAGCACACCCGGGACAGGGGCCGGGGAGCTGTTTTTT. Amino acids: CASSTPGTGAGELFF.

This clonotype was observed many times. The chain uses TRBV20-1 and TRBJ2-3; 9 positions agree with TRBD2. Germline trimming cut 6 bases from V and 7 bases from J; bases unmatched to any gene: 11. Per the germline V gene, CDR1 is DFQATT and CDR2 is SNEGSKA (reference sequence). The CDR3 sequence is 14 residues long. This CDR3 reads CSAQRLAGYYTQYF. The CDR3 bases are TGCAGTGCCCAAAGGCTAGCGGGATATTATACGCAGTATTTT.

This clonotype was seen repeatedly, ten times or more. This CDR3 is CASSLDGREQETQYF. In nucleotides, the CDR3 is TGTGCCAGCAGCTTAGATGGCAGGGAGCAAGAGACCCAGTACTTC. The chain joins TRBV7-2 to TRBJ2-5, with D perhaps being TRBD1 or TRBD2 (5 bases each). Per the germline V gene, CDR1 is SGHTA and CDR2 is FQGNSA. CDR3 length: 15 residues. V was pared by 1 base and J by 2 bases, with 11 bases between.

This clonotype was counted at least ten times. The chain has TRBV27 and TRBJ2-7, with 10 positions matching TRBD2. CDR1 and CDR2 from the germline V gene are MNHEY and SMNVEV (reference sequence). The CDR3 extends over 15 amino acids. The V segment lost 4 bases and the J segment 2 bases; nucleotides outside the gene matches: 5. The CDR3 loop reads CASSSKLAGPYEQYF. Written as DNA, the CDR3 is TGTGCCAGCAGTTCCAAACTAGCGGGGCCCTACGAGCAGTACTTC.

Ten or more counts support this clonotype. The chain is built from TRBV7-2 and TRBJ2-7; possible D gene TRBD1, 6 bases. CDR3 size: 13 residues. The V end lost 6 bases, the J end lost 6 bases, and 15 bases lay between the germline ends. Looked up from germline, CDR1 is SGHTA and CDR2 is FQGNSA. CDR3: CASSQQGLSEQYF. The CDR3, as DNA: TGTGCCAGCAGTCAACAGGGTCTCTCCGAGCAGTACTTC.

J is TRBJ2-1 and V is TRBV4-3; D remains unclear. The germline V gene encodes CDR1 LGHNA and CDR2 YSLEER. The CDR3 extends over 13 amino acids. V was pared by 2 bases and J by 5 bases, with 7 bases between. The CDR3 coding sequence is TGCGCCAGCAGCCAAAACCGTAACAATGAGCAGTTCTTC. As protein: CASSQNRNNEQFF.

There are a few counts of this clonotype. J is TRBJ2-7 and V is TRBV4-3; weak D call: TRBD2 (5 bases). V lost 0 bases and J lost 2, with 17 bases in between. CDR1 is LGHNA and CDR2 is YSLEER in the germline V gene. The CDR3 contains 17 residues. Here the CDR3 DNA reads TGCGCCAGCAGCCAAGAAGTCCTGCTAGCTGATGCCTACGAGCAGTACTTC. This codes for CASSQEVLLADAYEQYF.

This clonotype was seen many times. The gene calls are TRBV10-3 and TRBJ2-3; 9 nucleotides align to TRBD2. The CDR3 length is 13 residues. Germline V gene lookup returns CDR1 ENHRY and CDR2 SYGVKD. V gave up 8 bases and J gave up 5 bases; unmatched junction bases: 5. As DNA, the CDR3 is TGTGCCATCGAGGCGGGAGGGGAAGATACGCAGTATTTT. Protein product: CAIEAGGEDTQYF.

This sequence joins TRBV20-1 and TRBJ2-3; perhaps TRBD2 as D (5 bases). The CDR3 spans 13 residues. The V and J ends lost 3 bases and 2 bases respectively, with 9 bases between them. Looked up from germline, CDR1 is DFQATT and CDR2 is SNEGSKA (reference sequence). The CDR3 DNA is TGCAGTGCTAGCTTGGGAGACACAGATACGCAGTATTTT. As protein: CSASLGDTDTQYF.

As for this clonotype: A clone one base away is much larger, so this may be a read error. The genes are TRBV12-3 or TRBV12-4 and TRBJ2-1; 7 bases agree with TRBD1. This CDR3 contains 21 residues. The V and J ends lost 3 bases and 1 base, in that order; junction bases with no gene match: 21. The DNA of the CDR3 is TGTGCCAGCAGTTTGGGGACAGTTAAGCTATTGATACTCGTATCCTACAATGAGCAGTTCTTC. It encodes CASSLGTVKLLILVSYNEQFF.

This clonotype occurred many times. V usage is TRBV7-6 and J usage is TRBJ2-7, with D maybe TRBD1 (6 bases). The CDR3 has 16 residues. Germline CDR1 reads SGHVS; CDR2 reads FNYEAQ. The ends were cut back, 1 base at V and 6 bases at J, with 19 bases in the middle. This chain's CDR3 is CASSLGAGGGGGEQYF. CDR3 sequence (DNA): TGTGCCAGCAGCTTAGGGGCTGGGGGCGGTGGCGGCGAGCAGTACTTC.

This clonotype was observed many times. The CDR3 loop is CASSTTRLGQSASYEQYF. In DNA, the CDR3 is TGTGCCAGCAGTACAACCCGATTAGGACAGTCAGCCTCCTACGAGCAGTACTTC. This sequence joins TRBV28 and TRBJ2-7, with D perhaps TRBD1 (6 bases). Trimming took off 5 bases at V and 0 bases at J, with 23 bases between the two ends. From germline, CDR1 is MDHEN and CDR2 SYDVKM. The CDR3 is 18 residues long.

This clonotype was recorded at least ten times. J is TRBJ2-3 and V is TRBV7-2; D may be TRBD1 (5 bases). Trimming pared 5 bases from V and 4 bases from J, leaving 22 bases between. The CDR3 sequence is 17 residues long. Germline V gene sequence: CDR1 SGHTA, CDR2 FQGNSA. In nucleotides, the CDR3 is TGTGCCAGCAGCCCCAGGGCCCGGCTGTCGAATGCAGATACGCAGTATTTT. Its protein product is CASSPRARLSNADTQYF.

In this sample, this clonotype turned up a few times. The chain couples TRBV10-3 to TRBJ1-2; tentative D call: TRBD1 (6 bases). Germline CDR1 reads ENHRY; CDR2 reads SYGVKD. V shed 0 bases and J shed 4 bases, with 12 bases lying between them. The CDR3 sequence is 15 residues long. CDR3 residues: CAISESGQTLYGYTF. CDR3 bases: TGTGCCATCAGTGAGTCGGGACAAACTCTCTATGGCTACACCTTC.

The chain combines TRBV12-3 or TRBV12-4 with TRBJ1-4; 7 bases align to TRBD1. V trimming: 5 bases; J trimming: 3 bases; junction bases outside the gene matches: 3. This CDR3 spans 14 amino acids. CDR3 DNA sequence: TGTGCCAGCAGTGCCAGGGGGTCTAATGAAAAACTGTTTTTT. This gives the protein CASSARGSNEKLFF.

This clonotype has ten or more counts. V is TRBV7-8 and J is TRBJ2-4; TRBD2 matches at 15 bases. This CDR3 comprises 18 residues. V lost 1 base and J lost 3; bases outside the gene matches: 4. Germline V gene data show CDR1 as SGHVS and CDR2 as FQNEAQ. CDR3 residues: CASSLEPGLAGGKNIQYF. The CDR3 bases are TGTGCCAGCAGCTTAGAACCGGGACTAGCGGGAGGCAAAAACATTCAGTACTTC.

The genes are TRBV6-6 and TRBJ2-7; a possible D gene is TRBD1 (5 bases). Trimming stripped 4 bases from V and 0 bases from J, with 10 bases between. CDR1 MNHNY and CDR2 SVGAGI come from the germline V gene (reference sequence). This CDR3 is 14 amino acids long. This CDR3 reads CASSSRDPSYEQYF. For the CDR3, the DNA is TGTGCCAGCAGTTCCAGGGATCCCTCCTACGAGCAGTACTTC.

This clonotype occurred many times. V gene TRBV7-2 combines with J gene TRBJ2-3; 8 nucleotides agree with TRBD2. The J segment lost 5 bases and the V segment lost 1 base, leaving 8 bases of the junction unmatched. The CDR3 sequence is 16 residues long. Germline CDR1 reads SGHTA; CDR2 reads FQGNSA. The CDR3 region has the DNA TGTGCCAGCAGCTTAGAGTTGATAGCGGGGCTAGATACGCAGTATTTT. Translation gives CASSLELIAGLDTQYF.

This clonotype was picked up many times. The chain joins TRBV20-1 to TRBJ2-3; 7 bases map to TRBD2. Germline values: CDR1 DFQATT, CDR2 SNEGSKA (reference sequence). The trim removed 0 bases at V and 1 base at J, leaving 7 bases unmatched. The CDR3 is 16 residues long. The CDR3 region is CSARDWLAGGTDTQYF. CDR3 sequence (DNA): TGCAGTGCTAGAGATTGGCTCGCGGGAGGCACAGATACGCAGTATTTT.

The chain uses TRBV19 and TRBJ2-6; D is perhaps TRBD2 (6 bases). CDR1 and CDR2 (germline): LNHDA, SQIVND (reference sequence). The CDR3 spans 14 residues. Trimming shortened V by 6 bases and J by 2 bases, and 8 bases separated the two germline ends. The CDR3 DNA is TGTGCCAGTAGGGAGGGAACTGGGGCCAACGTCCTGACTTTC. It codes for CASREGTGANVLTF.

This clonotype has only a few counts. An end of the junction differs from the germline gene, which may be a read error. The rearrangement joins TRBV2 to TRBJ1-1; D remains ambiguous. Germline V gene data show CDR1 as SNHLY and CDR2 as FYNNEI. This CDR3 spans 9 amino acids. The CDR3 coding sequence is TGTCGGGGAAACAGTGAAGCTTTCTTT. Residues: CRGNSEAFF.

At least ten counts were recorded for this clonotype. The V gene is TRBV18, the J gene TRBJ1-1; maybe TRBD1 (6 bases). This CDR3 contains 17 residues. The V gene's germline CDR1 is KGHSH and CDR2 LQKENI. The germline V and J ends were trimmed by 2 bases and 0 bases, with 16 bases remaining between them. This CDR3 reads CASSPYTGRVVNTEAFF. The CDR3 DNA reads TGTGCCAGCTCACCATATACAGGGAGGGTCGTGAACACTGAAGCTTTCTTT.

This clonotype was detected ten times or more. The chain employs TRBV7-2 and TRBJ2-1; D is unresolved. Germline values: CDR1 SGHTA, CDR2 FQGNSA. V lost 3 bases and J 6 bases, leaving 9 bases between the germline ends. The CDR3 runs to 13 residues. CDR3 nucleotides: TGTGCCAGCAGCTTGTCGACCCTCAATGAGCAGTTCTTC. Translating gives CASSLSTLNEQFF.

This chain links TRBV4-3 with TRBJ2-3; 12 nucleotides align to TRBD2. The J segment lost 4 bases and the V segment lost 0 bases, leaving 5 bases of the junction unmatched. In germline, CDR1 is LGHNA, CDR2 YSLEER. The CDR3 is 17 amino acids. This chain's CDR3 is CASSQETSGSFADTQYF. CDR3 nucleotide sequence: TGCGCCAGCAGCCAAGAGACTAGCGGGAGTTTCGCAGATACGCAGTATTTT.

This clonotype appeared many times. The V gene is TRBV7-2, the J gene TRBJ1-1, with D perhaps matching TRBD1 (5 bases). Germline-derived CDR1 and CDR2 are SGHTA and FQGNSA. V gave up 7 bases and J gave up 0 bases, with 18 bases separating them. The CDR3 loop spans 16 amino acids. Here the CDR3 reads CASNPGLGMMNTEAFF. CDR3 nucleotide sequence: TGTGCCAGCAACCCAGGGTTAGGGATGATGAACACTGAAGCTTTCTTT.

This clonotype appeared many times. This sequence joins TRBV7-2 and TRBJ1-5; D possibly corresponds to TRBD1 (6 bases). V was trimmed by 2 bases and J by 11 bases, leaving 10 bases between them. The germline gives CDR1 SGHTA, CDR2 FQGNSA. This CDR3 comprises 12 residues. CDR3 in amino acids: CASSLSNRAQHF. CDR3 sequence (DNA): TGTGCCAGCAGCTTATCGAACAGGGCCCAGCATTTT. Together with reference TRBV7-2 and TRBJ1-5, the CDR3 gives the full variable domain: GAGVSQSPSNKVTEKGKDVELRCDPISGHTALYWYRQSLGQGLEFLIYFQGNSAPDKSGLPSDRFSAERTGGSVSTLTIQRTQQEDSAVYLCASSLSNRAQHFGDGTRLSIL.

This clonotype was observed a few times. The genes are TRBV10-2 and TRBJ2-1; TRBD1 agrees at 7 bases. With 6 bases clipped from V and 10 bases from J, the junction kept 3 bases outside the gene matches. CDR3 length equals 11 residues. Germline assignment: CDR1 WSHSY and CDR2 SAAADI. CDR3 protein: CASRGGQEQFF. As DNA, the CDR3 is TGCGCCAGCAGAGGGGGCCAGGAGCAGTTCTTC.